The 3 T cell receptor beta chains given below trace back to one sample, sequenced in a study of beta chain features in type 1 diabetes. The study, taken as a whole, reports: Among all four CD4+ subsets, Type 1 diabetes patients had TCRB CDR3s that were moderately but significantly shorter.

No antigen has been assigned to these receptors. Expressed TCRB transcripts were sequenced after all isolated RNA was converted to cDNA. The method was immunoSEQ multiplex PCR; TCRdb's version includes in-frame clones alone and lacks a portion of them. Of 250,000 to 300,000 clones listed, roughly 13% are singletons. Source material: naive CD4+ T cells from blood. Receptor source: a man aged 25-45 years with type 1 diabetes.

This clone was seen more than once but under ten times. The chain joins TRBV9 to TRBJ2-3; D is unresolved. Germline lookup yields CDR1 SGDLS and CDR2 YYNGEE. The ends were cut back, 0 bases at V and 1 base at J, with 15 bases in the middle. The CDR3 totals 17 residues. This CDR3 is CASSVGLAVSGTDTQYF. The DNA of the CDR3 is TGTGCCAGCAGCGTAGGCCTCGCCGTCAGTGGCACAGATACGCAGTATTTT.

This chain links TRBV7-8 with TRBJ1-1, with D maybe TRBD1 (5 bases). CDR1 SGHVS and CDR2 FQNEAQ come from the germline V gene. The ends were cut back, 11 bases at V and 0 bases at J, with 13 bases in the middle. The CDR3 loop spans 13 amino acids. The CDR3 loop is CAGAQGLNTEAFF. The CDR3 DNA follows: TGTGCCGGAGCCCAGGGTTTGAACACTGAAGCTTTCTTT.

In nucleotides, the CDR3 is TGCGCCAGCAGCTCCGGGACTAGGTTCTTCAATGAGCAGTTCTTC. This gives the protein CASSSGTRFFNEQFF. The chain couples TRBV5-1 to TRBJ2-1, with TRBD2 matching 8 bases. This CDR3 has 15 amino acids. Trimming removed 3 bases from V and 6 bases from J; junction bases left unmatched: 8. In germline, CDR1 is SGHRS, CDR2 YFSETQ.